The entry below describes one T cell receptor beta chain. The table lists this clonotype with a few counts. What antigen it recognizes has not been identified. No much larger clonotype is one base removed from it; base qualities were not supplied. Systemically healthy Caucasian individuals from Russia, some 40 in total and aged roughly 6 to 90 years, were included as donors. Each donor gave ten milliliters of peripheral blood, drawn into EDTA-treated Vacutainer tubes. PBMCs were isolated by Ficoll-Paque density-gradient centrifugation, with at least 7 million obtained per sample. Trizol reagent was used to extract total RNA from the PBMCs, yielding at least 6 micrograms per sample. For every donor, flow cytometry on a PBMC aliquot measured the percentage of naive CD45RAhigh/CD27high T cells. This sample is drawn from a study of blood T cells in healthy people across ages (dated by TCRdb to the mid-2010s). Describing the broader study: Template switching captured roughly one uniquely barcoded TCR beta cDNA molecule per two T cells in model experiments. Donors of different ages were randomly distributed across sequencing lanes to avoid experimental bias. Two additional independent replicas of 1 million unique cDNA reads from the same blood draw were analyzed for two donors (one aged 18 to 30 and one aged 80 or older). Age-related changes in TCR beta repertoire diversity were measured in the study by deep sequencing normalized with unique cDNA molecular identifiers. The donors were divided into four age groups: young (average around 15 years), middle-aged (approximately 39), aged (approximately 59) and long-lived (approximately 74). The investigation overall reported the following: Observed TCR beta diversity correlated strongly with the percentage of naive T cells measured by flow cytometry. Compared with the aged group, the long-lived group had more naive CD4+ T cells, fewer expanded clones and increased TCR diversity, suggesting age selection. Bulk unsorted PBMC profiling prevented conclusive comparison of naive and antigen-experienced compartments. Because the CMV infection status of the donors was unknown, age-related changes in expanded clonotypes may potentially have been confounded. Total diversity estimates from one million sequenced T cells were considered lower bounds and underestimates. Observed TCR beta diversity per million T cells fell roughly linearly with age, and a significant reduction was already apparent by age approximately 40.

From the cysteine through the phenylalanine, the CDR3 covers 13 amino acids. Only the CDR3 part of the read is kept: 39 bases, read in frame from the first base. V is pared back by 5 bases and J by 6 bases, with 10 bases lying between the germline termini. From a lookup of the germline V gene (reference sequence), CDR1 and CDR2 are SEHNR and FQNEAQ. Receptor amplification or capture employed 5' RACE. Data came from an Illumina HiSeq 2500. A second PCR of roughly 7 to 12 cycles was performed with a sample-barcoded 5' primer and a J-beta primer mix. Each TCR beta cDNA molecule received a unique molecular identifier from a template-switch 5' adaptor carrying 12 random nucleotides. Each sample yielded at least 2.5 million CDR3-containing paired-end reads. The Mint cDNA synthesis kit, primed by a TRBC-specific oligonucleotide, was used to synthesize first-strand cDNA from all RNA. Following uracil-DNA glycosylase treatment, all cDNA underwent a first 18-cycle PCR with the universal primers M1SS and BC2_uni_R. Per the original workflow: Each sample was normalized by randomly selecting 1 million high-quality reads, each carrying a distinct molecular identifier. Instead of being binned into consensus sequences, reads with shared molecular identifiers were discarded. MiTCR, with a Q25 quality threshold and the strictest error-elimination algorithm, was used for CDR3 identification, clonotype clustering and error correction. Lower-bound total TCR beta diversity was estimated with a nonparametric unseen species model using Euler transformation. TCRdb reworked the public reads: Q25 trimming with fastp, MiXCR clone assembly, productive beta chains retained. Identical CDR3 protein sequences are pooled into one entry, listed with their most common genes and DNA. V and J calls and clone size were set by TCRdb, not the authors. The sample table contains about 1.1 million distinct CDR3 sequences; only one count was recorded for 30% to 40% of them. The ten largest clones capture around 12% of the sample.

The sequence links TRBV7-9 to TRBJ2-2; there is no confident call for the D gene. The sequenced material came from blood. The receptor's source is a man between 18 and 29 years old in good health. The CDR3 region has the sequence CASSLKESGELFF. The DNA sequence is as follows: TGTGCCAGCAGCCTTAAGGAGTCCGGGGAGCTGTTTTTT.